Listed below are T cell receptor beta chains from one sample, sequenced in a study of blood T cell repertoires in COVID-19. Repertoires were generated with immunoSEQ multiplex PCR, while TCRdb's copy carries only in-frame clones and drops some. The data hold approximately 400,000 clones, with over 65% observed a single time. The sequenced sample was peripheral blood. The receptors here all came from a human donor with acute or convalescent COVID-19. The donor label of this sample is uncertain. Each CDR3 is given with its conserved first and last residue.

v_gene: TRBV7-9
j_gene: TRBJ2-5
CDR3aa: CASSPGIQETQYF

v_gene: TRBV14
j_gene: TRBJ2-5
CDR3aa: CASSQGRLALQETQYF

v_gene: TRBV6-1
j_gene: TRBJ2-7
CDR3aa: CASSGRGLLSSYEQYF

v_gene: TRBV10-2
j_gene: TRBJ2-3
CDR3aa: CASGLAGTDTQYF

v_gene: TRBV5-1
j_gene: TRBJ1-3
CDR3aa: CASSLTTQETGNTIYF

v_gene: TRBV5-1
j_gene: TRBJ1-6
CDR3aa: CASSLVAGQGGNSPLHF

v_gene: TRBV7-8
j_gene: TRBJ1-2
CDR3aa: CASSLERVGSYGYTF

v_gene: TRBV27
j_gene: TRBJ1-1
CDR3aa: CASRTGLSPAEAFF

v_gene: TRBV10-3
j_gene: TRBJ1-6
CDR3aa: CAIRNDREPYNSPLHF

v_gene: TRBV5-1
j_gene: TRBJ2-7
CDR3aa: CASNPRGTGVYEQYF

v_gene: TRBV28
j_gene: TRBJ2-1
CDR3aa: CASSSPGLAGTYAEQFF

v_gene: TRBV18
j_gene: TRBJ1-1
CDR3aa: CASSPPRGLDTEAFF

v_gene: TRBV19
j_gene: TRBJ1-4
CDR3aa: CASNEGTYNEKLFF

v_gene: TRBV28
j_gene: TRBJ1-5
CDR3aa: CASSPGLAVGQPQHF

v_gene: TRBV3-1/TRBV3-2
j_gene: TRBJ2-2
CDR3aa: CASSPPGTATGELFF

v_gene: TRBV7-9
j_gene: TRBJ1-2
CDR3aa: CAIDLGSVRTGPYGYTF

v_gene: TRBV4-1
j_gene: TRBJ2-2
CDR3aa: CASSLPTPGGADTGELFF

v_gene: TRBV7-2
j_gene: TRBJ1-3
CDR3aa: CASSLGGGRSSGNTIYF

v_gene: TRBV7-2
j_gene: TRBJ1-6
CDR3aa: CASSLDSQRNSPLHF

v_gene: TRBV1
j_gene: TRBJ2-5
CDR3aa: CTSSQYREFETETQYF

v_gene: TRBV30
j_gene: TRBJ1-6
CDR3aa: CAWSLSQGPLHF

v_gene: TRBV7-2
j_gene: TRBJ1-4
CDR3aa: CASSLKGQGAGKLFF

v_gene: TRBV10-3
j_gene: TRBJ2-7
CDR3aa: CAISDTYEQYF

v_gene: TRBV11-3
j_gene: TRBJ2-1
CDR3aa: CASRGQGDEQFF

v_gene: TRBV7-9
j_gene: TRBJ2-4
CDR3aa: CASSPLVGQEENIQYF

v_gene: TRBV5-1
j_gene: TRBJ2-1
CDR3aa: CASSLGSGGLYNEQFF

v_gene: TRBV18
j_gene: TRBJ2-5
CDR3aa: CASSPQVGGGETQYF

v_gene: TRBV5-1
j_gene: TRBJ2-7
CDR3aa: CASSHQTGNYEQYF